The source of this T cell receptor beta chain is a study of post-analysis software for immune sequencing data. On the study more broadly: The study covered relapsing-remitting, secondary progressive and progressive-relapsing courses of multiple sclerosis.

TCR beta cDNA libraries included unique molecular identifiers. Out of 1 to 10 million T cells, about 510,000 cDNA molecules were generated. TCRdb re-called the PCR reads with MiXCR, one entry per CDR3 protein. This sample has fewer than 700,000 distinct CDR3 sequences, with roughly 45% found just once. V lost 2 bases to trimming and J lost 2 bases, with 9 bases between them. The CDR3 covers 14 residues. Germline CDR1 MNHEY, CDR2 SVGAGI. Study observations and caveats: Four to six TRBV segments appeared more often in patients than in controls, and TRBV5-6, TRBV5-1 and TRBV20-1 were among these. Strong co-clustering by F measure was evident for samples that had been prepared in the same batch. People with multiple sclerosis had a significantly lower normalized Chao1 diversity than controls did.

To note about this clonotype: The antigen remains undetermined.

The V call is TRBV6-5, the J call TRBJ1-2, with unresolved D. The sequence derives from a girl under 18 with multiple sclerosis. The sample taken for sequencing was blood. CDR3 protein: CASSYLHGNYGYTF. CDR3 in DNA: TGTGCCAGCAGTTACCTACACGGAAACTATGGCTACACCTTC.